These 30 T cell receptor beta chains share one sample of origin, sequenced in a study of T cells in Graves' hyperthyroidism and ophthalmopathy. Researchers took RNA transcripts and amplified the TCR beta CDR3 regions from them. A set of HTBI primers served as the primers for a first-round RT-PCR of the TCR CDR3. A single record per CDR3 protein comes from TCRdb applying MiXCR to the multiplex PCR reads. Of a few hundred thousand distinct CDR3 sequences listed, 15% are singletons. The sequenced sample was blood. The receptors were gathered from a woman aged 25 to 39 with Graves' hyperthyroidism.

This clonotype was counted at least ten times. The chain is built from TRBV30 and TRBJ1-2, with no clear D. This CDR3 has 12 amino acids. V lost 2 bases and J lost 2, with 6 bases in between. The V gene's germline CDR1 is GTSNPN and CDR2 SVGIG (reference sequence). CDR3 region: CAWSPENYGYTF. In DNA, the CDR3 is TGTGCCTGGAGTCCAGAGAACTATGGCTACACCTTC.

The chain joins TRBV5-8 to TRBJ2-7; 8 positions match TRBD2. Per germline, CDR1 SGHTS and CDR2 YDEGEE. V lost 4 bases, J lost 6 bases, and 15 bases stayed unmatched. This CDR3 is built from 16 residues. The CDR3: CASSVLEGLVSIEQYF. The CDR3 nucleotides read TGTGCCAGCAGCGTATTAGAGGGACTAGTCAGTATCGAGCAGTACTTC.

The chain links TRBV12-3 or TRBV12-4 to TRBJ1-6, with 7 bases identical to TRBD1. Trimming cost V 10 bases and J 5 bases; bases outside gene matches: 11. The CDR3 covers 15 residues. As DNA, the CDR3 is TGTGCCACCCGACGAGCAGACAGGGATAATTCACCCCTCCACTTT. This codes for CATRRADRDNSPLHF.

This clonotype was seen at least ten times. The CDR3 bases are TGTGCCAGCAGCTACCGCGGGACAGCTAACCCCACCGGGGAGCTGTTTTTT. It encodes CASSYRGTANPTGELFF. The gene calls are TRBV7-8 and TRBJ2-2; D possibly corresponds to TRBD1 (7 bases). Germline V gene sequence: CDR1 SGHVS, CDR2 FQNEAQ. Trimming shortened V by 4 bases and J by 4 bases, and 19 bases separated the two germline ends. This CDR3 has 17 residues. Drawing the rest from reference TRBV7-8 and TRBJ2-2, the complete variable domain is GAGVSQSPRYKVAKRGQDVALRCDPISGHVSLFWYQQALGQGPEFLTYFQNEAQLDKSGLPSDRFFAERPEGSVSTLKIQRTQQEDSAVYLCASSYRGTANPTGELFFGEGSRLTVL.

Comment on this clonotype: One base away lies a much larger clone, so this may be a sequencing read error. The chain joins TRBV6-5 to TRBJ2-3; the D gene is possibly TRBD1 (6 bases). The V end lost 2 bases, the J end lost 4 bases, and 13 bases lay between the germline ends. Germline CDR1 is MNHEY and CDR2 is SVGAGI. The CDR3 contains 15 residues. In DNA, the CDR3 is TGTGCCAGCAGTTACAGTCAGGGGACATCAGATACGCAGTATTTT. Encoded protein: CASSYSQGTSDTQYF.

This clonotype was counted between two and nine times. This rearrangement joins TRBV10-1 to TRBJ2-1, with 7 positions matching TRBD1. CDR3 length: 14 amino acids. Germline V CDR1 and CDR2: WNHNN, SYGVQD (reference sequence). J lost 7 bases, V lost 0 bases, and 3 bases had no gene match. CDR3 in amino acids: CASSESGTANEQFF. In DNA, the CDR3 is TGCGCCAGCAGTGAGTCGGGGACAGCTAATGAGCAGTTCTTC.

This clonotype turned up a few times. This sequence joins TRBV20-1 and TRBJ2-7; maybe TRBD2 (7 bases). The CDR3 consists of 15 residues. V was pared by 0 bases and J by 6 bases, with 18 bases between. In germline, CDR1 is DFQATT, CDR2 SNEGSKA (reference sequence). The DNA for the CDR3 is TGCAGTGCTAGAGATTGGGGGGCCGGCGGGGGCGAGCAGTACTTC. It encodes CSARDWGAGGGEQYF.

This clonotype has a handful of counts. V is TRBV28 and J is TRBJ1-5, with a tentative D call TRBD1 (6 bases). Trimming removed 6 bases from V and 2 bases from J, with 14 bases in between. Germline CDR1 is MDHEN and CDR2 is SYDVKM. CDR3 size: 15 residues. The CDR3 sequence is CASRGYREGNQPQHF. DNA for the CDR3: TGTGCCAGCAGAGGTTACAGGGAAGGCAATCAGCCCCAGCATTTT. Complete variable domain (other parts from reference TRBV28 and TRBJ1-5): DVKVTQSSRYLVKRTGEKVFLECVQDMDHENMFWYRQDPGLGLRLIYFSYDVKMKEKGDIPEGYSVSREKKERFSLILESASTNQTSMYLCASRGYREGNQPQHFGDGTRLSIL.

The chain couples TRBV2 to TRBJ1-2, with a possible D match to TRBD1 (5 bases). The CDR3 sequence is 15 residues long. The ends were cut back, 8 bases at V and 0 bases at J, with 16 bases in the middle. The germline CDR1 and CDR2 sequences are SNHLY and FYNNEI. DNA of the CDR3: TGTGCCAGCCGGCGGTTCGGGGCAGCTAACTATGGCTACACCTTC. Amino acids: CASRRFGAANYGYTF. The whole variable domain, filled in from reference TRBV2 and TRBJ1-2, reads EPEVTQTPSHQVTQMGQEVILRCVPISNHLYFYWYRQILGQKVEFLVSFYNNEISEKSEIFDDQFSVERPDGSNFTLKIRSTKLEDSAMYFCASRRFGAANYGYTFGSGTRLTVV.

The chain joins TRBV6-2 or TRBV6-3 to TRBJ2-2, with 7 bases identical to TRBD1. J gave up 2 bases and V 7 bases, and 4 bases lay outside the gene matches. The CDR3 loop spans 14 amino acids. Germline V CDR1 and CDR2: MNHEY, SVGEGT. The CDR3 DNA is TGTGCCAGCATAAACAGGGGTAACACCGGGGAGCTGTTTTTT. It specifies CASINRGNTGELFF.

In this sample, this clonotype turned up many times. The chain employs TRBV5-1 and TRBJ1-1; maybe TRBD1 (6 bases). Per the germline V gene, CDR1 is SGHRS and CDR2 is YFSETQ. The CDR3 covers 15 residues. V was cut by 4 bases and J by 6 bases, with 19 bases left in between. This CDR3 is CASSRTQGWDPEAFF. DNA for the CDR3: TGCGCCAGCAGCCGGACACAGGGTTGGGATCCTGAAGCTTTCTTT.

In this sample, this clonotype turned up many times. The chain has TRBV28 and TRBJ2-1; maybe TRBD2 (5 bases). Trimming cost V 7 bases and J 7 bases, with 23 bases left between them. Germline V gene data show CDR1 as MDHEN and CDR2 as SYDVKM. The CDR3 has 16 residues. This CDR3 reads CASTGRRIYVENEQFF. The CDR3 bases are TGTGCCAGCACGGGCCGGAGGATCTACGTGGAAAATGAGCAGTTCTTC.

Many counts were recorded for this clonotype. V gene TRBV3-1 combines with J gene TRBJ1-2, with D unclear. In germline, CDR1 is LGHDT, CDR2 YNNKEL (reference sequence). Between the trimmed V and J ends, which lost 4 bases and 2 bases, there was a span of 20 bases. The CDR3 is 17 amino acids. In DNA, the CDR3 is TGTGCCAGCAGCCCAACTCTCGGAGGGTCCCGAAACTATGGCTACACCTTC. Its protein is CASSPTLGGSRNYGYTF.

This clonotype was found many times. The chain couples TRBV15 to TRBJ2-2; D remains ambiguous. There are 14 residues in the CDR3. CDR1 is LNHNV and CDR2 is YYDKDF in the germline V gene (reference sequence). Trimming took off 5 bases at V and 4 bases at J, with 11 bases between the two ends. CDR3 protein: CATSARLFTGELFF. The CDR3 region has the DNA TGTGCCACCAGCGCACGACTCTTCACCGGGGAGCTGTTTTTT.

This chain uses TRBV6-1 with TRBJ2-3; possible D gene TRBD2, 5 bases. The CDR3 spans 13 residues. The V gene lost 7 bases and the J gene lost 5 bases, with 13 bases spanning the gap. In germline, CDR1 is MNHNS, CDR2 SASEGT. The CDR3 region is CASIMDWKDTQYF. The CDR3 DNA follows: TGTGCCAGCATTATGGACTGGAAAGATACGCAGTATTTT.

The table lists this clonotype with many counts. The junction differs from germline at one of its ends, possibly a read error. The chain carries TRBV7-7 and TRBJ2-2; D may be TRBD2 (5 bases). Looked up from germline, CDR1 is SSHAT and CDR2 is FNYEAQ (reference sequence). This CDR3 comprises 16 residues. The CDR3 sequence is CASSLAVGEGAGELFF. Here the CDR3 DNA reads TGTGCTAGCAGCTTAGCAGTCGGCGAGGGCGCCGGGGAGCTGTTTTTT.

This clonotype was counted ten times or more. V is TRBV28 and J is TRBJ2-1; 7 nucleotides align to TRBD1. This CDR3 region has 15 residues. The germline CDR1 and CDR2 sequences are MDHEN and SYDVKM. V was clipped by 2 bases and J by 3 bases; unmatched bases: 4. The CDR3 is CASSLGQDFYNEQFF. CDR3 DNA: TGTGCCAGCAGTTTAGGACAGGATTTCTACAATGAGCAGTTCTTC.

This clonotype appeared many times. The chain links TRBV27 to TRBJ2-7; TRBD2 matches at 11 bases. J gave up 4 bases and V 4 bases, and 3 bases lay outside the gene matches. The CDR3 is 14 residues long. Germline lookup yields CDR1 MNHEY and CDR2 SMNVEV (reference sequence). DNA for the CDR3: TGTGCCAGCAGTTCAATAGCGGGAGGGTACGAGCAGTACTTC. This encodes CASSSIAGGYEQYF.

This clonotype appeared many times. The chain uses TRBV11-1 and TRBJ2-1; 11 bases agree with TRBD2. CDR3 length: 15 residues. The ends lost 1 base at V and 12 bases at J; junction bases unmatched: 8. Germline values: CDR1 SGHAT, CDR2 FQDESV (reference sequence). The CDR3 loop reads CASSLGLAGNFGQFF. As DNA, the CDR3 is TGTGCCAGCAGCTTAGGACTAGCGGGAAACTTTGGGCAGTTCTTC.

Only a few counts were recorded for this clonotype. The V and J genes are TRBV5-1 and TRBJ2-7, with D tentatively TRBD1 or TRBD2 (5 bases each). V was trimmed by 2 bases and J by 0 bases, leaving 12 bases between them. The CDR3 totals 15 residues. The germline gives CDR1 SGHRS, CDR2 YFSETQ. The CDR3 reads CASSFGGQLSYEQYF. The CDR3 nucleotides read TGCGCCAGCAGCTTCGGAGGACAACTCTCCTACGAGCAGTACTTC.

A note on this clonotype: A read error is possible here, since a much larger clone lies one base away. The rearrangement uses TRBV15 and TRBJ2-1, with D hard to call. This CDR3 has 14 residues. V lost 2 bases to trimming and J lost 5 bases, with 10 bases between them. Germline assignment: CDR1 LNHNV and CDR2 YYDKDF (reference sequence). The CDR3 protein is CATSRFAGHNEQFF. In nucleotides, the CDR3 is TGTGCCACCAGCAGATTTGCAGGACACAATGAGCAGTTCTTC.

V and J are TRBV6-6 and TRBJ2-5; 7 bases align to TRBD2. The germline CDR1 and CDR2 sequences are MNHNY and SVGAGI (reference sequence). The V and J ends lost 1 base and 3 bases, in that order; junction bases with no gene match: 2. The CDR3 consists of 14 residues. CDR3 in DNA: TGTGCCAGCAGTTACTGGGGGAGGGAAGAGACCCAGTACTTC. This sequence encodes CASSYWGREETQYF.

About this clonotype: Being one base from a much bigger clone, this may be a read error. This sequence joins TRBV11-2 and TRBJ2-3; TRBD1 aligns across 8 bases. This CDR3 region has 17 residues. CDR1 SGHAT and CDR2 FQNNGV come from the germline V gene. The CDR3 loop reads CASILRDRGLETDAQYF. DNA for the CDR3: TGTGCCAGCATTCTTAGAGACAGGGGCCTAGAGACAGATGCGCAGTATTTT.

This clonotype was recorded only once. A much larger clone sits a single nucleotide away, making a read error possible. The V and J genes are TRBV20-1 and TRBJ2-5; TRBD2 matches 8 bases. CDR1 is DFQATT, CDR2 SNEGSKA, per germline (reference sequence). V gave up 3 bases and J gave up 5 bases; unmatched junction bases: 11. The CDR3 consists of 15 residues. CDR3 sequence: CSARVREGRRETQYF. The CDR3 nucleotides read TGCAGTGCTAGGGTTCGGGAGGGCCGGCGTGAGACCCAGTACTTC.

The genes are TRBV27 and TRBJ2-7; unclear D gene. The V gene lost 2 bases and the J gene lost 3 bases, with 14 bases spanning the gap. Germline CDR1 is MNHEY and CDR2 is SMNVEV (reference sequence). The CDR3 is made up of 15 amino acids. DNA of the CDR3: TGTGCCAGCAGTTTAGCTCCCCCAACCCACTACGAGCAGTACTTC. The encoded protein is CASSLAPPTHYEQYF.

This clonotype was observed many times. The chain joins TRBV2 to TRBJ2-7, with TRBD1 identical over 10 bases. There are 14 residues in the CDR3. J was trimmed by 7 bases and V by 6 bases; bases with no gene match: 9. Germline V lookup: CDR1 SNHLY, CDR2 FYNNEI. The CDR3 here is CASRTGGSSGEQYF. For the CDR3, the DNA is TGTGCCAGCAGGACAGGGGGCAGCTCGGGAGAGCAGTACTTC.

The chain recombines TRBV20-1 with TRBJ1-2, with D possibly matching TRBD1 (6 bases). V was shortened by 6 bases and J by 0 bases, with 17 bases between the two germline ends. The CDR3 extends over 15 amino acids. Germline CDR1 DFQATT, CDR2 SNEGSKA (reference sequence). The CDR3 protein is CSAMPGQLANYGYTF. The CDR3 DNA follows: TGCAGTGCAATGCCGGGACAACTAGCTAACTATGGCTACACCTTC.

This clonotype has ten or more counts. This chain uses TRBV28 with TRBJ2-1, with 8 bases lining up with TRBD2. The V gene end was trimmed by 4 bases and the J gene end by 4 bases; junction bases not matched to a gene: 6. Germline CDR1 MDHEN, CDR2 SYDVKM. The CDR3 totals 15 residues. The CDR3 DNA is TGTGCCAGCAGTTATAAGGCGGGAGGATACAATGAGCAGTTCTTC. The encoded protein is CASSYKAGGYNEQFF.

The rearrangement links TRBV12-3 or TRBV12-4 to TRBJ2-7; TRBD2 is a possible D gene (5 bases). The CDR3 totals 14 residues. V gave up 4 bases and J gave up 2 bases, with 12 bases separating them. The CDR3 sequence: CASSSAAGAYEQYF. DNA for the CDR3: TGTGCCAGCAGTTCCGCCGCGGGTGCCTACGAGCAGTACTTC.

This clonotype was counted only a few times. The chain recombines TRBV20-1 with TRBJ2-7; D is unclear. With 2 bases removed from V and 2 bases from J, the gap between germline ends came to 7 bases. The CDR3 extends over 12 amino acids. Germline V gene lookup returns CDR1 DFQATT and CDR2 SNEGSKA (reference sequence). The CDR3 here is CSARISTYEQYF. The CDR3 nucleotides read TGCAGTGCTAGAATATCAACCTACGAGCAGTACTTC.